This entry lists 8 T cell receptor beta chains sequenced from one sample in a study of identical twins. One entry per CDR3 protein results from TCRdb running MiXCR on the 5' RACE reads. The sample has 520,000 or so distinct CDR3 sequences, less than 25% seen once. Another study also made use of these data, one on T cells expressing NK-cell markers.

Sequenced: CD4+ T cells sorted from blood. The receptors were gathered from a woman between 18 and 29 years old in good health.

V is TRBV21-1 and J is TRBJ2-1; the table's D call of TRBD2 was not tested on the DNA. TRBV21-1 is an annotated pseudogene. The CDR3 totals 19 residues. The CDR3 sequence is CASSKGLAGYLSSYNEQFF. The CDR3 DNA is TGTGCCAGCAGCAAAGGACTAGCGGGATATCTGAGCTCCTACAATGAGCAGTTCTTC.

The rearrangement links TRBV12-3 or TRBV12-4 to TRBJ1-1; unclear D gene. The CDR3 is 14 amino acids. V lost 1 base, J lost 0 bases, and 6 bases lay in between. The CDR3 reads CASSLDLVNTEAFF. CDR3 nucleotide sequence: TGTGCCAGCAGTTTAGACCTTGTGAACACTGAAGCTTTCTTT.

This clonotype showed up just a few times. The chain joins TRBV6-1 to TRBJ2-5, with 9 bases lining up with TRBD1. With V trimmed by 8 bases and J by 4 bases, 8 bases remained unmatched. The CDR3 has 14 residues. Germline V gives CDR1 MNHNS, CDR2 SASEGT. The CDR3 sequence: CASWRQGVGETQYF. The DNA of the CDR3 is TGTGCCAGCTGGCGACAGGGGGTGGGAGAGACCCAGTACTTC.

This clonotype was picked up many times. The rearrangement joins TRBV5-1 to TRBJ2-2, with D possibly matching TRBD2 (6 bases). This CDR3 is 12 amino acids long. Germline V gene lookup returns CDR1 SGHRS and CDR2 YFSETQ. V was cut by 8 bases and J by 7 bases, with 12 bases left in between. The chain's CDR3 is CASGFSGGELFF. In nucleotides, the CDR3 is TGCGCCAGTGGATTTAGCGGCGGGGAGCTGTTTTTT.

A few counts support this clonotype. CDR3 amino acids: CASSLVVLADNEQFF. The CDR3 region has the DNA TGTGCCAGCAGCTTAGTGGTTCTAGCAGACAATGAGCAGTTCTTC. The J gene is TRBJ2-1, the V gene TRBV7-2; D might be TRBD2 (5 bases). The CDR3 length is 15 residues. Looked up from germline, CDR1 is SGHTA and CDR2 is FQGNSA. Trimming shortened V by 1 base and J by 5 bases, and 12 bases separated the two germline ends.

The table lists this clonotype with a few counts. The chain carries TRBV6-1 and TRBJ2-7; a weak D match, TRBD2 (5 bases). The CDR3 loop spans 13 amino acids. Germline V CDR1 and CDR2: MNHNS, SASEGT. Trimming shortened V by 6 bases and J by 7 bases, and 16 bases separated the two germline ends. The CDR3 DNA sequence: TGTGCCAGCAGCCCCTTCGGGGTCGGTGAGCAGTACTTC. Translated: CASSPFGVGEQYF.

The chain carries TRBV6-6 and TRBJ2-7, with D hard to call. The ends were cut back, 5 bases at V and 3 bases at J, with 8 bases in the middle. CDR1 is MNHNY and CDR2 is SVGAGI in the germline V gene (reference sequence). CDR3 length: 12 residues. In DNA form, the CDR3 reads TGTGCCAGCAGTGACACCCACTACGAGCAGTACTTC. It is translated as CASSDTHYEQYF.

This chain links TRBV20-1 with TRBJ1-4; D perhaps matches TRBD1 (6 bases). V lost 3 bases to trimming and J lost 8 bases, with 10 bases between them. The CDR3 loop spans 12 amino acids. Germline V gene sequence: CDR1 DFQATT, CDR2 SNEGSKA (reference sequence). CDR3 sequence reads: CSARRGVEKLFF. Here the CDR3 DNA reads TGCAGTGCTAGGAGGGGGGTGGAAAAACTGTTTTTT.